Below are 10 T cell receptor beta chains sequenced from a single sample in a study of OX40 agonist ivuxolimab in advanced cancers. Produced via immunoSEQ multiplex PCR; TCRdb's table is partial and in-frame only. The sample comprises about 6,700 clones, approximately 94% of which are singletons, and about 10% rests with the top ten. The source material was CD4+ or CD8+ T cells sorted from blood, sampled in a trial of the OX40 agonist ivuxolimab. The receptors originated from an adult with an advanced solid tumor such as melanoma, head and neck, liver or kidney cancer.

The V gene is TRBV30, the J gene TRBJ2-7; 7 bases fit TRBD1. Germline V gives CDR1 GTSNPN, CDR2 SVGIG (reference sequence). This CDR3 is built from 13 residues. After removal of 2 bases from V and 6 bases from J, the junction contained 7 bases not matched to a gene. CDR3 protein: CAWSTTGRAEQYF. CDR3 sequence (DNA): TGTGCCTGGAGTACGACAGGGCGTGCCGAGCAGTACTTC.

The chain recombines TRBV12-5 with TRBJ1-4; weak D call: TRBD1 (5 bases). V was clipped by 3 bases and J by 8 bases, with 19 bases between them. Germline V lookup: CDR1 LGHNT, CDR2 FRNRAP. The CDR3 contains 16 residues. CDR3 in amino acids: CASGFSQGGFWEKLFF. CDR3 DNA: TGTGCTAGTGGTTTTTCGCAGGGAGGATTTTGGGAAAAACTGTTTTTT. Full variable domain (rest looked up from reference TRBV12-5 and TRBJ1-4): DARVTQTPRHKVTEMGQEVTMRCQPILGHNTVFWYRQTMMQGLELLAYFRNRAPLDDSGMPKDRFSAEMPDATLATLKIQPSEPRDSAVYFCASGFSQGGFWEKLFFGSGTQLSVL.

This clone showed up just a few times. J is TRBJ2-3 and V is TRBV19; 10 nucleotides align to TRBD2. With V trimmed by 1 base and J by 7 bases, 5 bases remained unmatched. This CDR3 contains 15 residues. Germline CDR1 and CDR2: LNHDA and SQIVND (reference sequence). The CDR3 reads CASSIAGTSEHTQYF. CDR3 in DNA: TGTGCCAGTAGTATAGCCGGGACTAGCGAGCATACGCAGTATTTT.

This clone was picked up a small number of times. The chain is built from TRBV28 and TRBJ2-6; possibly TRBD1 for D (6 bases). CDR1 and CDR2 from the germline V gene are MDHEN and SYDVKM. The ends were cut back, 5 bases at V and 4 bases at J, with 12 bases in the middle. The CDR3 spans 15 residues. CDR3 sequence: CASSLTGSGANVLTF. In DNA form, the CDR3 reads TGTGCCAGCAGTCTGACAGGATCGGGGGCCAACGTCCTGACTTTC.

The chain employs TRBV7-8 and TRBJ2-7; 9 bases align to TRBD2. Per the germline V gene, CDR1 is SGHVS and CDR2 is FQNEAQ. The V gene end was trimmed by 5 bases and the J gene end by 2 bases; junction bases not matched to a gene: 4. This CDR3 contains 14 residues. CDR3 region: CASSGRGRAYEQYF. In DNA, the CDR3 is TGTGCCAGCAGCGGCCGCGGGAGGGCCTACGAGCAGTACTTC. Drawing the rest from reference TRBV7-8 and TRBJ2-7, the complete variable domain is GAGVSQSPRYKVAKRGQDVALRCDPISGHVSLFWYQQALGQGPEFLTYFQNEAQLDKSGLPSDRFFAERPEGSVSTLKIQRTQQEDSAVYLCASSGRGRAYEQYFGPGTRLTVT.

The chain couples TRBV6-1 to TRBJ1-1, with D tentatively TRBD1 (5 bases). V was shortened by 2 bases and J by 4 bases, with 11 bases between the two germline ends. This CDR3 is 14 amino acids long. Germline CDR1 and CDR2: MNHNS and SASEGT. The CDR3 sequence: CASSEISGFTEAFF. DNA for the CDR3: TGTGCCAGCAGTGAAATCTCAGGGTTCACTGAAGCTTTCTTT.

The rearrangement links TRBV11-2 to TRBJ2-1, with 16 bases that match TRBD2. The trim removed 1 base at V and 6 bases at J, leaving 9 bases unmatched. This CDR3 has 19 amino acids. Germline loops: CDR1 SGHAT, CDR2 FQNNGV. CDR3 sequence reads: CASSLVIGTSGRGVNEQFF. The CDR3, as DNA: TGTGCCAGCAGCTTAGTAATCGGGACTAGCGGGAGGGGGGTCAATGAGCAGTTCTTC.

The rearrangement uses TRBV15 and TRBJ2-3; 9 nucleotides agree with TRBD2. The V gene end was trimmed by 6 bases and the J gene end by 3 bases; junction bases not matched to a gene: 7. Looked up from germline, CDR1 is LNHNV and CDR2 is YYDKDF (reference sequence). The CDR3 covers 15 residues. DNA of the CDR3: TGTGCCACCAGGCCTGCGGGAGGGCGGACAGATACGCAGTATTTT. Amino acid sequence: CATRPAGGRTDTQYF.

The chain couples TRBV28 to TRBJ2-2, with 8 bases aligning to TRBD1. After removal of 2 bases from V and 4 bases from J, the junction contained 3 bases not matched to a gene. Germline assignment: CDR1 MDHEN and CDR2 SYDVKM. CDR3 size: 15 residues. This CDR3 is CASSLQGAGTGELFF. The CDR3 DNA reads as TGTGCCAGCAGTTTACAGGGGGCCGGCACCGGGGAGCTGTTTTTT.

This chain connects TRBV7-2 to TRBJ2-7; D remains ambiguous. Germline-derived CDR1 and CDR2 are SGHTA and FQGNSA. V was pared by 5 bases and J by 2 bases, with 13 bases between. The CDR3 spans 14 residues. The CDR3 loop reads CASSPRDRTYEQYF. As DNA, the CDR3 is TGTGCCAGCAGCCCGCGTGACCGAACCTACGAGCAGTACTTC.